This T cell receptor beta chain emerged from a study of PD-L1 blockade in urothelial cancer (TCRdb year 2017). Study-level background: All patients started therapy around 2014 and received atezolizumab 1,200 mg intravenously every 3 weeks. About 85% of the roughly 30 patients were males with bladder-origin urothelial cancer, and about 60% of the roughly 30 reported a prior smoking history. An ECOG performance status of 0 or 1 was recorded for the patients, and 0 to 3 prior chemotherapy regimens had been received by the patients. Blood samples were analyzed at 3 weeks after treatment start (second dose) and at 6 weeks after treatment start. Blood samples gave a median of 141,255 T cells and some 83,000 unique TCRs, with a median clonality of around 0.074. The study, an exploratory multi-omic analysis, examined somatic, immune and clinical correlates of response to PD-L1 blockade with atezolizumab in urothelial cancer. TCR sequencing covered pretreatment tumor samples and matched, serially collected peripheral blood taken before and after atezolizumab treatment. Durable clinical benefit was defined as progression-free survival longer than 6 months, and TCR features were also tested against progression-free and overall survival. In the same patients who had TCR sequencing, pretreatment tumors also underwent whole exome sequencing and RNA sequencing. Durable clinical benefit was achieved by nine patients but not by the remaining 20. Pretreatment blood TCR-seq was available for twenty-nine patients, at least one posttreatment blood collection was obtained for around 25 patients, and tumor TCR-seq was available for around 25 patients.

The time point label here, explained by the study, means: peripheral blood 6 weeks after treatment start. The cohort included 29 patients with locally advanced or metastatic urothelial carcinoma who were treated at Memorial Sloan Kettering on a trial protocol. Peripheral blood mononuclear cells were collected from each patient pretreatment and during treatment, giving between 1 and 8 total time points per patient. The Qiagen DNeasy Blood extraction kit was used to purify genomic DNA from total PBMCs and from tumor samples. PBMCs were collected pretreatment and during treatment, and were isolated and stored as previously described. Details on this clone: What antigen it recognizes has not been identified. No base quality information exists; no much larger clone differs at one position.

The research as a whole found: Improved progression-free and overall survival was associated with having pretreatment peripheral blood TCR clonality below the median. At 3 weeks after the start of treatment, tumor-associated TCR clones in peripheral blood had expanded more in patients with durable benefit (n ≈ 22, p = 0.022). Because the sample size was small (n ≈ 28) and many of the analyses were exploratory, the results are meant to be hypothesis-generating.

Trimming leaves V shorter by 7 bases and J shorter by 5 bases, with the junction holding 5 bases beyond the gene matches. CDR1 and CDR2, looked up from the germline V gene (reference sequence), are LNHDA and SQIVND. The CDR3 goes from the cysteine to the phenylalanine over 15 residues. Just CDR3 DNA is preserved here, 45 bases in frame from base 1. Synthetic TCR analog templates were spiked into each PCR so that absolute template abundance could be estimated from read counts. TCRbeta CDR3 regions were amplified from genomic DNA with bias-controlled V and J gene primers using the immunoSEQ assay. Sequencing of rearranged TCRbeta segments was performed at approximately 20X coverage. The authors processed their data as follows. Sequencing errors were corrected by clustering, and CDR3s were annotated against IMGT so that V, D and J genes could be assigned. Downstream analyses used only productive TCRbeta rearrangements and left out out-of-frame or stop-codon sequences. Clonality was calculated as one minus the Shannon entropy normalized by the log of the number of unique productive sequences. Clones differing between time points or between blood and tumor were identified using Fisher's exact test with Benjamini-Hochberg correction, with an adjusted p below 0.01 applied as the threshold. Imported from immuneACCESS, the table was reduced by TCRdb to in-frame sequences with V and J called. These copies leave out some clones; in studies compared against another copy, an unresolved V gene accounts for under half, and the cause of the remainder is not known. For V, J and clone size, that table is used; D and trimming come from the DNA. This sample is represented by tens of thousands of clones; 75% to 90% of them were singletons. 24% of the sample belongs to the ten largest clones.

The TCR sequence derives from a man aged 55 to 69 with urothelial cancer. The sample here was PBMCs, taken around atezolizumab (anti-PD-L1) treatment. The chain is made from TRBV19 and TRBJ1-6, and TRBD1 aligns with 10 junction nucleotides. CDR3 protein: CASTGDRGHNSPLHF. The nucleotide sequence reads TGTGCCAGTACTGGGGACAGGGGCCATAATTCACCCCTCCACTTT.